This TCR beta chain was documented in a study of blood T cell repertoires in COVID-19. On the study more broadly: COVID-19 samples, acute and convalescent, were from the United States, Italy and Spain. In each case, the material was cDNA or gDNA derived from T cells, B-cell-depleted T cells, or PBMCs.

In the authors' methods: Reference gene primer amplification gave nucleated cell count estimates. Profiling relied on immunoSEQ multiplex PCR, and the TCRdb table lists in-frame clones only, not all of them. The V and J calls and clone size come from that table; D and trimming were worked out from the DNA. The sample lists roughly 260,000 clones; 87% were seen once. The J segment lost 0 bases and the V segment lost 4 bases, leaving 5 bases of the junction unmatched. The CDR3 totals 16 residues. Germline V gives CDR1 LGHNA, CDR2 YSLEER. The origin of this receptor is a woman between 50 and 59 years old who had recovered from COVID-19. This rearrangement joins TRBV4-3 to TRBJ1-2; 10 bases match TRBD1. The sequenced sample consisted of peripheral blood. The CDR3 loop is CASSPQGTGANYGYTF. Here the CDR3 DNA reads TGCGCCAGCAGCCCACAAGGGACAGGGGCTAACTATGGCTACACCTTC.